Detailed here is one T cell receptor (beta chain). CDR1 and CDR2 (germline): MDHEN, SYDVKM. This CDR3 has 14 amino acids. Trimming removed 6 bases at V and 3 bases at J, with 15 bases between. The data stem from a study of cytotoxic CD8 clonotypes in ibrutinib-treated CLL. The assay was immunoSEQ multiplex PCR, and TCRdb's table has in-frame clones only and misses some. The data show around 200,000 clones, 70% to 75% seen once. The chain carries TRBV28 and TRBJ2-7; the D call may be TRBD1 or TRBD2 (5 bases each). The origin of this receptor is a human donor with chronic lymphocytic leukemia. This material consisted of PBMCs, taken after 12 months of ibrutinib treatment. The CDR3: CASSPTGTDYEQYF. Written as DNA, the CDR3 is TGTGCCAGCAGCCCTACCGGGACCGACTACGAGCAGTACTTC.